This paragraph reports one T cell receptor (beta chain). What it recognizes is unknown. This sample is part of a study of radiotherapy plus CTLA-4 blockade in lung cancer. Study findings and constraints: Alongside interferon-beta, early blood T cell clone dynamics were reportedly the best predictor of response. Radiotherapy with ipilimumab was followed by blood expansion of tumor-derived clones.

The CDR3 has 13 residues. Germline CDR1 and CDR2: MDHEN and SYDVKM. The ends were cut back, 6 bases at V and 4 bases at J, with 10 bases in the middle. The method was immunoSEQ multiplex PCR; TCRdb's version includes in-frame clones alone and lacks a portion of them. The repertoire holds about 80,000 clones, about 86% seen once, with 2% to 2.5% in the top ten. The rearrangement links TRBV28 to TRBJ1-5; perhaps TRBD1 as D (5 bases). The sequences come from peripheral blood, collected from a patient treated with radiotherapy plus ipilimumab. The receptor was derived from a human donor with non-small cell lung cancer who had a partial response to radiotherapy plus ipilimumab. The CDR3 is CASSREGNQPQHF. The DNA for the CDR3 is TGTGCCAGCAGCAGGGAGGGTAATCAGCCCCAGCATTTT.